A single sample gave rise to the 13 T cell receptor beta chains below, sequenced in a study of blood T cell repertoires in COVID-19. Libraries were prepared by immunoSEQ multiplex PCR; TCRdb keeps only in-frame clonotypes and omits some of them. The repertoire holds 75,000 to 90,000 clones, with about four fifths as singletons. The sequencing sample was made of peripheral blood. The receptors were sampled from a woman aged 40 to 55 with active or convalescent COVID-19.

This chain connects TRBV6-5 to TRBJ2-7; D is ambiguous. Germline V gene sequence: CDR1 MNHEY, CDR2 SVGAGI. The CDR3 length is 13 residues. V was trimmed by 2 bases and J by 0 bases, leaving 5 bases between them. The CDR3 DNA reads TGTGCCAGCAGTTACGTCCACTCCTACGAGCAGTACTTC. It specifies CASSYVHSYEQYF.

This sequence joins TRBV2 and TRBJ2-7; D unresolved. Germline CDR1 SNHLY, CDR2 FYNNEI. CDR3 length: 11 amino acids. V was clipped by 8 bases and J by 7 bases, with 12 bases between them. The CDR3, as DNA: TGTGCCAGCCACAATCGGCGGGAGCAGTACTTC. Residues: CASHNRREQYF.

This clone was seen only a few times. The rearrangement joins TRBV12-5 to TRBJ2-2; TRBD2 is a possible D gene (5 bases). Between the trimmed V and J ends, which lost 6 bases and 4 bases, there was a span of 12 bases. The germline gives CDR1 LGHNT, CDR2 FRNRAP. CDR3 size: 14 residues. The CDR3 is CASGSAAGTGELFF. The CDR3 DNA reads TGTGCTAGTGGCTCGGCCGCGGGCACCGGGGAGCTGTTTTTT. Using reference TRBV12-5 and TRBJ2-2 for the parts outside the CDR3, the full variable domain is DARVTQTPRHKVTEMGQEVTMRCQPILGHNTVFWYRQTMMQGLELLAYFRNRAPLDDSGMPKDRFSAEMPDATLATLKIQPSEPRDSAVYFCASGSAAGTGELFFGEGSRLTVL.

On this clone itself: This sample also contains other DNA sequences that code for the same CDR3. The chain joins TRBV9 to TRBJ1-6; TRBD1 matches 8 bases. Losses at the gene ends were 3 bases for V and 6 bases for J; bases not matched to a gene: 5. There are 15 residues in the CDR3. Germline-derived CDR1 and CDR2 are SGDLS and YYNGEE. The CDR3 here is CASSAGTGPNSPLHF. CDR3 bases: TGTGCCAGCAGCGCGGGGACAGGCCCTAATTCACCCCTCCACTTT.

V and J are TRBV5-1 and TRBJ2-3, with TRBD2 matching 9 bases. Germline CDR1 and CDR2: SGHRS and YFSETQ. This CDR3 has 15 amino acids. With 2 bases clipped from V and 1 base from J, the junction kept 2 bases outside the gene matches. The CDR3 here is CASSFSGRGTDTQYF. The DNA for the CDR3 is TGCGCCAGCAGCTTTAGCGGGAGAGGCACAGATACGCAGTATTTT.

The chain employs TRBV4-3 and TRBJ1-5; D possibly corresponds to TRBD1 (6 bases). V shed 0 bases and J shed 6 bases, with 18 bases lying between them. The CDR3 spans 17 residues. Germline CDR1 LGHNA, CDR2 YSLEER. CDR3 in DNA: TGCGCCAGCAGCCAAGAGGGCGCAGGGGCTGGGGGTCAGCCCCAGCATTTT. This translates into CASSQEGAGAGGQPQHF.

This clone was observed once. The chain is built from TRBV28 and TRBJ1-2; 8 nucleotides align to TRBD1. This CDR3 has 14 residues. Germline V lookup: CDR1 MDHEN, CDR2 SYDVKM. The junction had 5 bases not matched to a gene; V was cut back by 4 bases and J by 4 bases. The CDR3 sequence is CASSSGQDRYGYTF. The CDR3 bases are TGTGCCAGCAGTTCGGGACAGGACCGCTATGGCTACACCTTC.

V gene TRBV15 combines with J gene TRBJ2-1, with 14 bases matching TRBD2. The CDR3 runs 16 residues. The V segment lost 0 bases and the J segment 12 bases; nucleotides outside the gene matches: 7. Per germline, CDR1 LNHNV and CDR2 YYDKDF (reference sequence). CDR3 DNA: TGTGCCACCAGCAGAGACAGGGGACTAGCGGGAGAGGCGCAGTTCTTC. Residues: CATSRDRGLAGEAQFF.

This chain joins TRBV5-1 and TRBJ2-7, with a possible D match to TRBD1 (6 bases). CDR3 length: 15 amino acids. CDR1 and CDR2 from the germline V gene are SGHRS and YFSETQ. V lost 4 bases, J lost 2 bases, and 16 bases lay in between. The DNA of the CDR3 is TGCGCCAGCAGCAAGACAGGCGAACTCGCCTACGAGCAGTACTTC. Its translation: CASSKTGELAYEQYF.

This clone is a singleton in its sample. The chain joins TRBV5-1 to TRBJ2-5; 13 bases align to TRBD2. There are 17 residues in the CDR3. Unmatched junction bases numbered 6, after V lost 4 bases and J lost 0 bases. CDR1 is SGHRS and CDR2 is YFSETQ in the germline V gene. The CDR3, as DNA: TGCGCCAGCAGCCAGGGACTAGCGGGGCGCTACCAAGAGACCCAGTACTTC. Its translation: CASSQGLAGRYQETQYF.

The chain joins TRBV7-2 to TRBJ2-1, with TRBD2 identical over 9 bases. J was trimmed by 0 bases and V by 4 bases; bases with no gene match: 10. The CDR3 is made up of 18 amino acids. Germline V lookup: CDR1 SGHTA, CDR2 FQGNSA. The CDR3 coding sequence is TGTGCCAGCAGCTCAGGGGGGAGCGGGGGGAGCTCCTACAATGAGCAGTTCTTC. It translates to CASSSGGSGGSSYNEQFF.

This clone was seen once. This chain links TRBV11-1 with TRBJ2-7; D is ambiguous. CDR3 size: 13 residues. V was trimmed by 1 base and J by 7 bases, leaving 11 bases between them. CDR1 SGHAT and CDR2 FQDESV come from the germline V gene (reference sequence). CDR3 bases: TGTGCCAGCAGCTTAGGCATAGCTGATGAGCAGTACTTC. Translation gives CASSLGIADEQYF.

The rearrangement joins TRBV5-4 to TRBJ2-2; D may be TRBD2 (6 bases). Germline CDR1 reads SGHNT; CDR2 reads YYREEE (reference sequence). The length of the CDR3 is 16 residues. V was trimmed by 4 bases and J by 0 bases, leaving 13 bases between them. In DNA form, the CDR3 reads TGTGCCAGCAGCCCCCGGAGGGTGGCGAACACCGGGGAGCTGTTTTTT. It encodes CASSPRRVANTGELFF.